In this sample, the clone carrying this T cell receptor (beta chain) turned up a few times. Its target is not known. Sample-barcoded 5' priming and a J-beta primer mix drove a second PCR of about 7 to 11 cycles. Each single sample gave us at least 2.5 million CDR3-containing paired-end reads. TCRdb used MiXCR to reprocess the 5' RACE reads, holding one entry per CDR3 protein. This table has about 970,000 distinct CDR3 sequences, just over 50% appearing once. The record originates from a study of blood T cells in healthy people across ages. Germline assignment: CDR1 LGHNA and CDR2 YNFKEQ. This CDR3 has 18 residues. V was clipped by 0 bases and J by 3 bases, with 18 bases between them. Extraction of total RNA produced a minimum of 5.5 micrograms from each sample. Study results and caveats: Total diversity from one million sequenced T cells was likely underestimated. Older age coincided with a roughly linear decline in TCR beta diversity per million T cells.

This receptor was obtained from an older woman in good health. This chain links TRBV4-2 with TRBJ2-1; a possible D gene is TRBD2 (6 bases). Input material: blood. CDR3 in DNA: TGTGCCAGCAGCCAAGATAATTTCATCGGGAGTTTCTACAATGAGCAGTTCTTC. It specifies CASSQDNFIGSFYNEQFF.